The source of this T cell receptor (beta chain) is a study of immune heterogeneity within non-small cell lung tumors. In the study overall: The tumor set comprised several squamous cell carcinomas and 9 to 10 non-squamous carcinomas (plus 1 not otherwise specified). Whole-study results and caveats: T-cell clonality in a given local region correlated moderately yet significantly with the local tumor mutational burden (R about 0.34). Largely different high-frequency T-cell receptor beta clonotypes were found between individual patients.

Turning to this clonotype: Its target is not known.

This CDR3 comprises 14 residues. The V and J ends lost 0 bases and 7 bases respectively, with 13 bases between them. Germline CDR1 SGHDT, CDR2 YYEEEE. TCRs were amplified from approximately 0.65 ug gDNA of bulk tumor per sample. From each primary tumor, several far-apart biopsies were obtained during surgery. It was patients with untreated, newly diagnosed non-small cell lung cancer who underwent curative surgery. For the TCR beta CDR3, multiplex PCR with 32 V and 13 J primers performed the amplification. One entry per CDR3 protein, called by TCRdb with MiXCR from the multiplex PCR reads. Counted here are roughly 7,200 distinct CDR3 sequences, around a fifth occurring once; the ten biggest clones make up 12% to 15%.

The source material was lung tumor tissue. This clonotype was obtained from a man between 60 and 75 years old with non-small cell lung cancer. The chain employs TRBV5-6 and TRBJ1-2, with a tentative D call TRBD1 (6 bases). CDR3: CASSLARGVFGYTF. CDR3 sequence (DNA): TGTGCCAGCAGCTTGGCCAGGGGAGTCTTTGGCTACACCTTC.